A selection of T cell receptor beta chains follows, all from one sample in a study of Graves' ophthalmopathy and Graves' hyperthyroidism. TCRdb analysed the multiplex PCR reads with MiXCR anew, one entry per CDR3 protein. The sample holds approximately 410,000 distinct CDR3 sequences, 15% seen once. The sequenced material came from peripheral blood. These receptors all stem from a woman aged 18-30 years with stable Graves' hyperthyroidism. The CDR3 runs from the conserved cysteine through the conserved F or W. The D gene is left open where the match is weak. Only some rows state a clone size, as once, few, many or a class for expanded clones.

d_gene | j_gene | v_gene | abundance | CDR3aa | CDR3nt
. | TRBJ2-5 | TRBV24-1 | many | CATSDPSPAVQETQYF | TGTGCCACCAGTGATCCATCCCCGGCAGTCCAAGAGACCCAGTACTTC
. | TRBJ2-5 | TRBV28 | many | CASSLFAEETQYF | TGTGCCAGCAGTTTATTCGCAGAAGAGACCCAGTACTTC
TRBD1 | TRBJ2-5 | TRBV5-1 | many | CASRLTSTGLKETQYF | TGCGCCAGCAGGCTAACCTCGACAGGGTTGAAAGAGACCCAGTACTTC
. | TRBJ2-7 | TRBV29-1 | many | CSAYGEIPEQYF | TGCAGCGCTTACGGGGAGATCCCTGAGCAGTACTTC
. | TRBJ2-5 | TRBV11-2 | many | CASSSWDSRRTQYF | TGTGCCAGCAGCAGCTGGGACTCAAGGAGAACCCAGTACTTC
TRBD1 | TRBJ1-5 | TRBV20-1 | many | CSARATQGGSQPQHF | TGCAGTGCTAGAGCCACACAGGGGGGCTCTCAGCCCCAGCATTTT
. | TRBJ2-4 | TRBV6-1 | many | CASSGAQGRPAKNIKYF | TGTGCCAGCAGTGGAGCACAGGGGAGGCCAGCCAAAAACATTAAGTACTTC
. | TRBJ2-7 | TRBV5-6 | many | CASSSHRPRLKNYEQYF | TGTGCCAGCAGCTCTCACAGGCCTAGGCTGAAAAACTACGAGCAGTACTTC
. | TRBJ2-7 | TRBV29-1 | many | CSVGGTATTYEQYF | TGCAGCGTCGGGGGGACAGCCACTACCTACGAGCAGTACTTC
. | TRBJ1-2 | TRBV6-1 | many | CASSGQEFNYGYTF | TGTGCCAGCAGTGGACAGGAGTTTAACTATGGCTACACCTTC
TRBD2 | TRBJ2-5 | TRBV5-4 | . | CASSLGTSGSYETQYF | TGTGCCAGCAGCCTAGGGACTAGCGGGAGCTATGAGACCCAGTACTTC
. | TRBJ1-2 | TRBV19 | many | CASSIRRGQDGYTF | TGTGCCAGTAGTATCCGCCGGGGTCAAGATGGCTACACCTTC
TRBD2 | TRBJ2-5 | TRBV27 | many | CARGLWVLAGNETQYF | TGTGCCAGGGGTTTATGGGTTCTAGCGGGGAATGAGACCCAGTACTTC
. | TRBJ1-5 | TRBV12-3/TRBV12-4 | . | CASSFLGSQPQHF | TGTGCCAGCAGTTTCCTAGGAAGTCAGCCCCAGCATTTT
. | TRBJ1-2 | TRBV3-1 | . | CAGSQERGGYTF | TGTGCCGGCAGCCAAGAGAGGGGCGGCTACACCTTC
TRBD1 | TRBJ1-2 | TRBV25-1 | many | CASRSLDRGDGYTF | TGTGCCAGCAGGAGCCTAGACAGGGGAGATGGCTACACCTTC
. | TRBJ1-6 | TRBV6-4 | many | CASRLTLTNSPLHF | TGTGCCAGCAGGCTAACACTTACCAATTCACCCCTCCACTTT
. | TRBJ1-1 | TRBV10-2 | many | CASTHPGVITEAFF | TGTGCCAGCACCCACCCAGGGGTGATCACTGAAGCTTTCTTT
. | TRBJ1-1 | TRBV12-3/TRBV12-4 | . | CASSSTELNTEAFF | TGTGCCAGCAGTTCGACAGAGCTGAACACTGAAGCTTTCTTT
. | TRBJ1-6 | TRBV20-1 | many | CSASEADSYNSPLHF | TGCAGTGCTAGTGAGGCCGACTCCTATAATTCACCCCTCCACTTT
TRBD1 | TRBJ1-2 | TRBV18 | few | CASSFGGGSGGYTF | TGTGCCAGCTCGTTTGGAGGGGGCAGCGGTGGCTACACCTTC
TRBD1 | TRBJ1-1 | TRBV6-5 | many | CASSRQGANTEAFF | TGTGCCAGCAGTCGGCAGGGGGCTAACACTGAAGCTTTCTTT
. | TRBJ2-5 | TRBV6-5 | many | CASSYSGGGGTETQYF | TGTGCCAGCAGTTACTCGGGTGGGGGGGGCACAGAGACCCAGTACTTC
. | TRBJ2-6 | TRBV6-2/TRBV6-3 | many | CASSYGAGRANVLTF | TGTGCCAGCAGTTACGGGGCGGGGAGGGCCAACGTCCTGACTTTC
. | TRBJ1-5 | TRBV20-1 | few | CSARDGRQGGNQPQHF | TGCAGTGCTAGAGATGGTCGGCAGGGTGGGAATCAGCCCCAGCATTTT